This T cell receptor beta chain derives from a study of blood T cells in healthy people across ages. Study-wide findings and caveats: The long-lived group displayed more naive CD4+ cells, plus higher diversity, than the aged donors did. The fall in TCR beta diversity per million T cells was roughly linear with age.

A J-beta primer mix and a sample-barcoded 5' primer were used in a second PCR of roughly 7 to 12 cycles. TCRdb re-derived calls from the 5' RACE reads in MiXCR, one entry per CDR3 protein. The sample shows 600,000 to 650,000 distinct CDR3 sequences, 58% of them seen only once. This CDR3 region has 19 residues. Germline CDR1 and CDR2: SEHNR and FQNEAQ (reference sequence). The trim removed 5 bases at V and 7 bases at J, leaving 20 bases unmatched. Regarding this clonotype: Antigen unknown.

This clonotype originated in a man between 60 and 75 years old in good health. The sample comprised blood. V is TRBV7-9 and J is TRBJ1-6; TRBD1 agrees at 7 bases. The CDR3 DNA reads as TGTGCCAGCAGCCAACCTCCGGGACAGCGTCAAAGGGTCAATTCACCCCTCCACTTT. Translating gives CASSQPPGQRQRVNSPLHF.